Sequencing of this TCR beta chain was carried out in a study of T cells in lung cancer brain metastases. A note on this clone: Its antigen is unidentified.

Whole-study findings and limits: Compared with paired primaries, brain metastases showed fewer unique productive clones (1540 versus 4551).

The germline V gene has CDR1 SGHAT and CDR2 FQNNGV. The CDR3 sequence is 13 residues long. V dropped 3 bases and J dropped 11; count of bases not matched to a gene: 5. Clones were read by immunoSEQ multiplex PCR, and TCRdb kept only the in-frame ones, dropping some. The sample has fewer than 6,000 clones, roughly 84% seen once. This clonotype was obtained from a woman between 45 and 60 years old with non-small cell lung cancer. Sequencing was done on a sample of tumor tissue from the primary lung tumor. The chain uses TRBV11-2 and TRBJ2-7; 12 nucleotides line up with TRBD1. The CDR3 DNA is TGTGCCAGCAGCTTGGGACAGGGGGCAACGAAGTACTTC. Amino acid sequence: CASSLGQGATKYF.